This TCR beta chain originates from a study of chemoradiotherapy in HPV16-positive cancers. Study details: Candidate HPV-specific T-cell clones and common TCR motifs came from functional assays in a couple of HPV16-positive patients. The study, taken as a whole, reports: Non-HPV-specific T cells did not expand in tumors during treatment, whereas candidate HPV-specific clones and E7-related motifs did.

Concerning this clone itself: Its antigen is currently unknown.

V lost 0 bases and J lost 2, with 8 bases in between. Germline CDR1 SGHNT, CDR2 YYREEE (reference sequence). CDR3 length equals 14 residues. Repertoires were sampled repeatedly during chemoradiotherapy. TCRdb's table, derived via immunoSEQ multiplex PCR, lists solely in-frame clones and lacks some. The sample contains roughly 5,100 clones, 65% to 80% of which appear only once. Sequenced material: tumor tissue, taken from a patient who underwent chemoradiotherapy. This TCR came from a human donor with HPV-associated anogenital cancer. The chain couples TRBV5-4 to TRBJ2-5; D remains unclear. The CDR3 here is CASSLGAVQETQYF. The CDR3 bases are TGTGCCAGCAGCTTGGGGGCGGTTCAAGAGACCCAGTACTTC.